What follows describes a single T cell receptor (beta chain). Germline is not matched at one junction end, which may reflect a read error. The data derive from a study of blood T cell repertoires in COVID-19. Across the whole study: Sources were T cells, B-cell-depleted T cells, or PBMCs; the material itself was cDNA or gDNA.

CDR3 size: 11 residues. Germline CDR1 and CDR2: SNHLY and FYNNEI. Clinical history as reported by participants underpinned cohort assignment. TCRdb keeps only in-frame clones here, not all; method: immunoSEQ multiplex PCR. The sample has 180,000 or so clones; approximately 84% are singletons. The gene calls are TRBV2 and TRBJ2-7; no reliable D call. This receptor was identified in a human donor with acute COVID-19. The donor label of this sample is uncertain. Sample: PBMCs or T cells enriched from blood (not recorded which). CDR3 in amino acids: CASSFDRGSGF. CDR3 nucleotides: TGTGCCAGCAGTTTCGATCGTGGCTCGGGCTTC.